The 9 T cell receptor beta chains in this list originate from one sample, sequenced in a study of T cell clones after liver transplantation. Sequencing was performed with immunoSEQ multiplex PCR; in TCRdb, only in-frame clones are kept and a portion is missing. The sample carries roughly 100,000 clones, about 86% recorded once. This material consisted of CD4+ T cells from blood, taken approximately 50 months after liver transplant. The receptor source for this set is a human patient who received a liver transplant. Part of the T cells may come from the graft donor.

V gene TRBV6-5 combines with J gene TRBJ1-2; D is unclear. Trimming took 9 bases from V and 7 from J, leaving 15 bases between them. Germline-derived CDR1 and CDR2 are MNHEY and SVGAGI. The CDR3 totals 12 residues. The CDR3 here is CARGIGMGGYTF. CDR3 bases: TGTGCCAGAGGAATCGGCATGGGTGGCTACACCTTC.

The chain couples TRBV21-1 to TRBJ2-3; the table's D call, TRBD2, was not checked against the DNA. TRBV21-1 is a documented pseudogene. The CDR3 has 16 amino acids. CDR3 coding DNA: TGTGCCAGCAGCAATAAATGGAGACCCAAGACAGATACGCAGTATTTT. Protein sequence: CASSNKWRPKTDTQYF.

The chain combines TRBV19 with TRBJ2-5; D is unclear. The V gene lost 2 bases and the J gene lost 5 bases, with 15 bases spanning the gap. Per the germline V gene, CDR1 is LNHDA and CDR2 is SQIVND (reference sequence). The CDR3 covers 15 residues. CDR3 sequence reads: CASSIFMSLGETQYF. The CDR3 coding sequence is TGTGCCAGTAGTATATTTATGTCACTCGGGGAGACCCAGTACTTC.

The chain employs TRBV4-2 and TRBJ1-1; possibly TRBD1 for D (6 bases). V was pared by 0 bases and J by 4 bases, with 9 bases between. The CDR3 runs 14 residues. Germline V gives CDR1 LGHNA, CDR2 YNFKEQ. CDR3 coding DNA: TGTGCCAGCAGCCAAGATATGGGGGCCACTGAAGCTTTCTTT. Translated: CASSQDMGATEAFF.

The CDR3: CASGLGSGELFF. The CDR3 DNA reads as TGTGCTAGTGGTTTGGGGTCCGGGGAGCTGTTTTTT. The chain has TRBV12-5 and TRBJ2-2, with D uncertain. Trimming left V 1 base short and J 6 bases short, with 3 bases between. The CDR3 spans 12 residues. Germline-derived CDR1 and CDR2 are LGHNT and FRNRAP.

The V and J genes are TRBV20-1 and TRBJ2-5, with D unresolved. Germline values: CDR1 DFQATT, CDR2 SNEGSKA (reference sequence). Trimming left V 2 bases short and J 5 bases short, with 6 bases between. CDR3 length: 11 residues. In DNA, the CDR3 is TGCAGTGCTAGAAATAGTGAGACCCAGTACTTC. Translation: CSARNSETQYF.

The chain recombines TRBV28 with TRBJ1-2, with 7 positions matching TRBD1. Trimming cost V 9 bases and J 5 bases; bases outside gene matches: 3. Germline-derived CDR1 and CDR2 are MDHEN and SYDVKM. The CDR3 has 11 residues. The CDR3, as DNA: TGTGCCAGTGGGACAGTATATGGCTACACCTTC. This sequence encodes CASGTVYGYTF.

This clone came up once. This chain links TRBV7-2 with TRBJ1-2; maybe TRBD1 (6 bases). Germline V lookup: CDR1 SGHTA, CDR2 FQGNSA. The ends were cut back, 1 base at V and 8 bases at J, with 11 bases in the middle. The CDR3 length is 13 residues. The CDR3 DNA sequence: TGTGCCAGCAGCTTAGATGAGGGGGGCGGCTACACCTTC. Translation: CASSLDEGGGYTF.

This clone has just a few counts. The V call is TRBV19, the J call TRBJ1-2, with D perhaps TRBD1 (6 bases). CDR1 is LNHDA and CDR2 is SQIVND in the germline V gene (reference sequence). Trimming took off 6 bases at V and 6 bases at J, with 14 bases between the two ends. This CDR3 is 13 amino acids long. CDR3 residues: CASSNTGTHGYTF. In DNA form, the CDR3 reads TGTGCCAGTAGCAATACAGGGACCCATGGCTACACCTTC.